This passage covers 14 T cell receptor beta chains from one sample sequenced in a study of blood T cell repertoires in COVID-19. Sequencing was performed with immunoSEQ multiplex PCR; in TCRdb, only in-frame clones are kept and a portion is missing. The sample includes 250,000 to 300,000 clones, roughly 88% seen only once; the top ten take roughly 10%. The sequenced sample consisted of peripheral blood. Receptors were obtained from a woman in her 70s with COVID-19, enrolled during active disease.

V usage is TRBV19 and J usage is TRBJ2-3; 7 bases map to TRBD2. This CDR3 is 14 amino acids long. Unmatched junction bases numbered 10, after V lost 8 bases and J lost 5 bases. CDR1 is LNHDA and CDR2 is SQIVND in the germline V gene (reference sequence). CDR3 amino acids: CASGVGGRLDTQYF. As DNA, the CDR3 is TGTGCCAGTGGAGTGGGCGGGAGATTAGATACGCAGTATTTT.

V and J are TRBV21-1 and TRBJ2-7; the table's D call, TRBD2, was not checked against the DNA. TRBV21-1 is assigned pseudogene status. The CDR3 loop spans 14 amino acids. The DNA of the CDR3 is TGTGCCAGGAGGGGACTAGCGGGGCCTCGGGAGCAGTACTTC. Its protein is CARRGLAGPREQYF.

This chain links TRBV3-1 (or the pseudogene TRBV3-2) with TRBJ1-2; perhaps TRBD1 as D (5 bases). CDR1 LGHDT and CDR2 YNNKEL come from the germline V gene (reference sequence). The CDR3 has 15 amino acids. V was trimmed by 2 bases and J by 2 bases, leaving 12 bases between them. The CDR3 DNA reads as TGTGCCAGCAGCCAAATACGGGGGGGAAACTATGGCTACACCTTC. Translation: CASSQIRGGNYGYTF.

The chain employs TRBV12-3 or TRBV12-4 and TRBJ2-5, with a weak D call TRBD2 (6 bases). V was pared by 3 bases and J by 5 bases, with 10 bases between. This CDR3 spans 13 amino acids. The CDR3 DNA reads TGTGCCAGCAGTTTGCGGGACGGGGAGACCCAGTACTTC. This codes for CASSLRDGETQYF.

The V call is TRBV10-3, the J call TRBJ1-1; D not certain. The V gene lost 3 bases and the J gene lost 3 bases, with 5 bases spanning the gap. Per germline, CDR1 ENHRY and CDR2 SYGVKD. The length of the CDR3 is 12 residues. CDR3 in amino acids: CAISERDTEAFF. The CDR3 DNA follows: TGTGCCATCAGTGAACGGGACACTGAAGCTTTCTTT.

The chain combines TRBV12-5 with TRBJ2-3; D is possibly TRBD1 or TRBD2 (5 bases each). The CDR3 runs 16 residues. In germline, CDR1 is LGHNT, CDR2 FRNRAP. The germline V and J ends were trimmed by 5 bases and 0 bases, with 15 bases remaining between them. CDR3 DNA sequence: TGTGCTAGTGGTCTGGGGGTGGAGGCTAGCACAGATACGCAGTATTTT. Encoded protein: CASGLGVEASTDTQYF. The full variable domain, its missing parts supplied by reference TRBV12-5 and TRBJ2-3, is DARVTQTPRHKVTEMGQEVTMRCQPILGHNTVFWYRQTMMQGLELLAYFRNRAPLDDSGMPKDRFSAEMPDATLATLKIQPSEPRDSAVYFCASGLGVEASTDTQYFGPGTRLTVL.

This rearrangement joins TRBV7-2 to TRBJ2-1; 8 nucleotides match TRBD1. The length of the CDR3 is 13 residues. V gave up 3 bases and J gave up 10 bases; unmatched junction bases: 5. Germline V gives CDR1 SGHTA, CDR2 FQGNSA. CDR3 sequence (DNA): TGTGCCAGCAGCTTCGGACAGGGAAGGGAGCAGTTCTTC. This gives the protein CASSFGQGREQFF.

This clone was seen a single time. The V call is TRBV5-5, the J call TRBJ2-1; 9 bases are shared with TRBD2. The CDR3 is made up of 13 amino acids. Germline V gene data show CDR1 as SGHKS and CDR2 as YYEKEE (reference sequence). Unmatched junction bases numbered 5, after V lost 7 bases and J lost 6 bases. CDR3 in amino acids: CASGETSGNEQFF. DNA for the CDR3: TGTGCCAGCGGCGAGACTAGCGGCAATGAGCAGTTCTTC.

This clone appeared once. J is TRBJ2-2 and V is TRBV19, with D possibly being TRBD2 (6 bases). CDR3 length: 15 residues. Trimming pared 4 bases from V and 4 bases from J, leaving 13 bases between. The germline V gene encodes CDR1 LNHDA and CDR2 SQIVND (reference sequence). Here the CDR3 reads CASSKQGGTTGELFF. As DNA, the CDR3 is TGTGCCAGTAGTAAGCAGGGAGGTACCACCGGGGAGCTGTTTTTT.

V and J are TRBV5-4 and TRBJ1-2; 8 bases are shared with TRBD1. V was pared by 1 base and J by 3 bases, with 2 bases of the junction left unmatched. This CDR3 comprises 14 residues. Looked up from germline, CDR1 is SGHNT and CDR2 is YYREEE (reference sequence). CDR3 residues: CASSLQGADYGYTF. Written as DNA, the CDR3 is TGTGCCAGCAGCTTGCAGGGGGCGGACTATGGCTACACCTTC.

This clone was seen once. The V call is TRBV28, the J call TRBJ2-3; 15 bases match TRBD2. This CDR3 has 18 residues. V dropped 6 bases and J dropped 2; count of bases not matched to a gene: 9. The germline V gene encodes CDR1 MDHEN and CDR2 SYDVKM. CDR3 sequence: CASSDGLAGGYTTDTQYF. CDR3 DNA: TGTGCCAGCAGCGACGGACTAGCGGGAGGGTATACCACAGATACGCAGTATTTT.

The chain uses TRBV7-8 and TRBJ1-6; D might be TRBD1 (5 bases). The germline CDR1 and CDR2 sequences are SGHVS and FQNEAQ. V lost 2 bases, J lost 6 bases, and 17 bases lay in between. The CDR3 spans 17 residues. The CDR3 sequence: CASSLQPRQRLNSPLHF. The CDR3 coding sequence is TGTGCCAGCAGCTTACAACCCCGACAGCGCCTTAATTCACCCCTCCACTTT.

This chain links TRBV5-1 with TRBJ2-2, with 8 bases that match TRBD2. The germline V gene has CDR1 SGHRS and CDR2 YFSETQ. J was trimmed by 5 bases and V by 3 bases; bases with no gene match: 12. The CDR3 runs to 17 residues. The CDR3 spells CASSSPAGVSLTGELFF. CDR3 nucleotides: TGCGCCAGCAGCTCCCCAGCGGGAGTAAGTTTAACCGGGGAGCTGTTTTTT.

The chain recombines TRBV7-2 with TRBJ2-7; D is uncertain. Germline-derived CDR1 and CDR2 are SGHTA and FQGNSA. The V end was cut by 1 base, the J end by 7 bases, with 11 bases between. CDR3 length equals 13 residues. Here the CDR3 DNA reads TGTGCCAGCAGCTTAGACCTTGAGAGAGAGCAGTACTTC. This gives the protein CASSLDLEREQYF.